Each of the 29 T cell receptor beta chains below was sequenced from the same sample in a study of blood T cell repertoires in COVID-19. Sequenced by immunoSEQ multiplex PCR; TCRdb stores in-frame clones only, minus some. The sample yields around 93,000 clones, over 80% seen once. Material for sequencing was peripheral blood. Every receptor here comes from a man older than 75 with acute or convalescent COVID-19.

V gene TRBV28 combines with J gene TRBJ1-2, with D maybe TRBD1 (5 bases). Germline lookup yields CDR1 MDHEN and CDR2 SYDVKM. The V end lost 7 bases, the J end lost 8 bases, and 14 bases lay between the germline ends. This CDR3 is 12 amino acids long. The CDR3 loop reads CASTPGFWGYTF. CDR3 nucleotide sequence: TGTGCCAGCACCCCAGGGTTTTGGGGCTACACCTTC.

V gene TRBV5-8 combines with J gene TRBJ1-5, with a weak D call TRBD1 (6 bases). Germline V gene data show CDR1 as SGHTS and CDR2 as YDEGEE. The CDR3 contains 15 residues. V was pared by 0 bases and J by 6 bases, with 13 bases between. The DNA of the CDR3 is TGTGCCAGCAGCTTGGGTTGGCAGGGGAGTCAGCCCCAGCATTTT. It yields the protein CASSLGWQGSQPQHF.

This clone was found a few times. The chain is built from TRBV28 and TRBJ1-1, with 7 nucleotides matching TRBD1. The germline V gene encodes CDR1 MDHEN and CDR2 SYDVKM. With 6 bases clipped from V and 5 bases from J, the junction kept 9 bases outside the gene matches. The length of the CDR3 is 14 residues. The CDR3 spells CASSSRTGQTEAFF. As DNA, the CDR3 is TGTGCCAGCAGCAGCCGGACAGGACAAACTGAAGCTTTCTTT.

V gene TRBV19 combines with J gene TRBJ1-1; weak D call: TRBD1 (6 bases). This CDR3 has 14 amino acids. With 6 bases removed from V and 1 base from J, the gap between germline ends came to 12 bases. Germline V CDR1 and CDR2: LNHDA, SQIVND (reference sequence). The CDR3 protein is CASSAGASNTEAFF. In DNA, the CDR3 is TGTGCCAGTAGCGCAGGGGCGTCGAACACTGAAGCTTTCTTT.

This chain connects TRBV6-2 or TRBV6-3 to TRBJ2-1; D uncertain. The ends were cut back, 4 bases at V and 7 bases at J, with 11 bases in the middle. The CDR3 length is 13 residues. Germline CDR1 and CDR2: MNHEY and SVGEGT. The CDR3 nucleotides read TGTGCCAGCAGTTTTTACAGTTCGAATGAGCAGTTCTTC. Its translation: CASSFYSSNEQFF.

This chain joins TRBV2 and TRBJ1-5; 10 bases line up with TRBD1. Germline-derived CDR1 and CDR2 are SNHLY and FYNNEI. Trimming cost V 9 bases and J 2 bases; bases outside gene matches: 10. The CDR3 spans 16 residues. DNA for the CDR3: TGTGCCAGTAGACAGGGGGCTGCCATGGGCAATCAGCCCCAGCATTTT. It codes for CASRQGAAMGNQPQHF.

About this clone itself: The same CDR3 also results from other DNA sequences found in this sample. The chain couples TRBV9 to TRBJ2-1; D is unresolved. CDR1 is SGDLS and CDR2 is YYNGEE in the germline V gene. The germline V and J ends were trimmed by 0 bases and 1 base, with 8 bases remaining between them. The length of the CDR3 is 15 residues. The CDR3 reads CASSVDIASYNEQFF. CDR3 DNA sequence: TGTGCCAGCAGCGTAGATATAGCTTCCTACAATGAGCAGTTCTTC.

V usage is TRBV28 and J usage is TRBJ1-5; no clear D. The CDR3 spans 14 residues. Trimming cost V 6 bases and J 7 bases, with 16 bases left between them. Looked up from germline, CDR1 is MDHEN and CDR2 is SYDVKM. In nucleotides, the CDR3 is TGTGCCAGCAGGCCTACGGGAGGCGGACAGCCCCAGCATTTT. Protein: CASRPTGGGQPQHF.

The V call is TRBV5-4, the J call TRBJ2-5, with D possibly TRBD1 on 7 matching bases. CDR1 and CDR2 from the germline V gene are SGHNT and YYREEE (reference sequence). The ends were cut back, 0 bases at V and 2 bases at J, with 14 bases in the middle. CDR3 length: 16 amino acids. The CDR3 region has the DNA TGTGCCAGCAGCTTGGGGAGGGGGCTTAAACAAGAGACCCAGTACTTC. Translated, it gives CASSLGRGLKQETQYF. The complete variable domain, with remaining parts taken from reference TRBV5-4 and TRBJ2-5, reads ETGVTQSPTHLIKTRGQQVTLRCSSQSGHNTVSWYQQALGQGPQFIFQYYREEENGRGNFPPRFSGLQFPNYSSELNVNALELDDSALYLCASSLGRGLKQETQYFGPGTRLLVL.

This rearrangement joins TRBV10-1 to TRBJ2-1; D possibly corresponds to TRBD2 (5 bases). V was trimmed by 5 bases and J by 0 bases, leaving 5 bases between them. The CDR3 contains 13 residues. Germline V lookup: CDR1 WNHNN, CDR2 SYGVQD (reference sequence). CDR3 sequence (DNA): TGCGCCAGCAGTCGGGGCTCCTACAATGAGCAGTTCTTC. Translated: CASSRGSYNEQFF.

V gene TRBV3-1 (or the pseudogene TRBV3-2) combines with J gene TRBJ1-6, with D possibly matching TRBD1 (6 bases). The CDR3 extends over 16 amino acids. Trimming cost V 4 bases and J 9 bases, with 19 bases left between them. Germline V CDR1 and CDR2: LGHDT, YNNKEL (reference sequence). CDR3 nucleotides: TGTGCCAGCAGCCCAGATACAGGGATATTTGGTTCACCCCTCCACTTT. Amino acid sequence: CASSPDTGIFGSPLHF.

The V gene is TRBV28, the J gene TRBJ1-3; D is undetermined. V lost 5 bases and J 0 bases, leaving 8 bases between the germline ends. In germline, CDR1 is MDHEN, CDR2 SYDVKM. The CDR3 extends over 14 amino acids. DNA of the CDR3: TGTGCCAGCAGTCGAGGATTCTCTGGAAACACCATATATTTT. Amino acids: CASSRGFSGNTIYF.

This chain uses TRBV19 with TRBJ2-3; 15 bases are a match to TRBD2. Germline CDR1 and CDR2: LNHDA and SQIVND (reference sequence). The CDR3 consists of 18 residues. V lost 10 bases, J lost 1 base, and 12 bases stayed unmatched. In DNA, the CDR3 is TGTGCCACCAAACAAAGGGGACTAGCGGGAGGTCGCACAGATACGCAGTATTTT. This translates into CATKQRGLAGGRTDTQYF.

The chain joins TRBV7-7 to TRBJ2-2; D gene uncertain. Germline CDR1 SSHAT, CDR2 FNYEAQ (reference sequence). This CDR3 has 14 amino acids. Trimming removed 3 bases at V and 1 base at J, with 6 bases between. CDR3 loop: CASSLSGNTGELFF. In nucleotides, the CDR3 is TGTGCCAGCAGCTTGAGTGGGAACACCGGGGAGCTGTTTTTT.

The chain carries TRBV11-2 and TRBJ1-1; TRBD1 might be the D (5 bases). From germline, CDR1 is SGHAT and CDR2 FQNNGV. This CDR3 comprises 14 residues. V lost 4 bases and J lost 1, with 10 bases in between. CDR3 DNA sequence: TGTGCCAGCAGCTCGACAGTCGGGAACACTGAAGCTTTCTTT. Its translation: CASSSTVGNTEAFF.

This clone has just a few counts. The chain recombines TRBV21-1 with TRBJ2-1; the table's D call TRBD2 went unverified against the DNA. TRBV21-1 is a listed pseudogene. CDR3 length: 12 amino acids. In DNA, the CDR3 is TGTGCCAGCAGCGTTAACTACAATGAGCAGTTCTTC. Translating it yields CASSVNYNEQFF.

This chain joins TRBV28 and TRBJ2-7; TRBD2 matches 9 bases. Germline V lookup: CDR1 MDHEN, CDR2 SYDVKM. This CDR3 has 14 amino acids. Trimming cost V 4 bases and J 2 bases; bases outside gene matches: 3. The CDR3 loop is CASSYPSGTYEQYF. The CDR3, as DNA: TGTGCCAGCAGTTATCCTAGCGGGACCTACGAGCAGTACTTC.

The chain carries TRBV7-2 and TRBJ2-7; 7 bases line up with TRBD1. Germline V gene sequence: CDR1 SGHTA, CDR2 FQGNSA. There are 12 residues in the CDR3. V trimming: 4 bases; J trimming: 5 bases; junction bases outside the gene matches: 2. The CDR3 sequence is CASSSTGHEQYF. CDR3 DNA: TGTGCCAGCAGCTCGACAGGGCACGAGCAGTACTTC. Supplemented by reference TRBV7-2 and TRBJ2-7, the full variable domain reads GAGVSQSPSNKVTEKGKDVELRCDPISGHTALYWYRQSLGQGLEFLIYFQGNSAPDKSGLPSDRFSAERTGGSVSTLTIQRTQQEDSAVYLCASSSTGHEQYFGPGTRLTVT.

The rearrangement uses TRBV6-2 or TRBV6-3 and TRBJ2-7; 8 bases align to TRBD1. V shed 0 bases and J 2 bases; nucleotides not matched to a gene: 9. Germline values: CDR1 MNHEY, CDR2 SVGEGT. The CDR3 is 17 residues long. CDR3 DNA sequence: TGTGCCAGCAGTTACTCGAGCCGCGACAGGGGCCCCTACGAGCAGTACTTC. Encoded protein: CASSYSSRDRGPYEQYF.

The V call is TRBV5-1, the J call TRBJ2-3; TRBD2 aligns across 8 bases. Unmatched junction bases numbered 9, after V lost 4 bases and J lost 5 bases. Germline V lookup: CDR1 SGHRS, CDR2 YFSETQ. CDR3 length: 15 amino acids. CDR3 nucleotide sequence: TGCGCCAGCAGCCCCAGGGGCCTAGCGGGAGATACGCAGTATTTT. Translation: CASSPRGLAGDTQYF.

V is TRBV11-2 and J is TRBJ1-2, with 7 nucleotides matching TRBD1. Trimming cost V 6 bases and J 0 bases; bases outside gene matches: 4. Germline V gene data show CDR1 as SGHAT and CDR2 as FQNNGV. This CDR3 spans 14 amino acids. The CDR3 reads CASRTGNPNYGYTF. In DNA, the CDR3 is TGTGCCAGCAGGACAGGGAACCCTAACTATGGCTACACCTTC.

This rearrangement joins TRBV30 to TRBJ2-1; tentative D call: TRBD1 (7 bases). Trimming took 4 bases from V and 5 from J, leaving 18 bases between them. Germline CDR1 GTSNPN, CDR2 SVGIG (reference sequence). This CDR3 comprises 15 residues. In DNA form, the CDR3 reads TGTGCCTGGACCAGGGGGAGAGCGGGTAACAATGAGCAGTTCTTC. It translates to CAWTRGRAGNNEQFF.

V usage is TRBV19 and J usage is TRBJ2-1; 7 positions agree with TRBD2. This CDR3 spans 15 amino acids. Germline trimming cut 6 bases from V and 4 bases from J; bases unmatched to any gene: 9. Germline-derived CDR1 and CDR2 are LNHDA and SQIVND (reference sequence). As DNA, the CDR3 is TGTGCCAGTAGCTTATGGACTAGAGGTTACAATGAGCAGTTCTTC. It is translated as CASSLWTRGYNEQFF.

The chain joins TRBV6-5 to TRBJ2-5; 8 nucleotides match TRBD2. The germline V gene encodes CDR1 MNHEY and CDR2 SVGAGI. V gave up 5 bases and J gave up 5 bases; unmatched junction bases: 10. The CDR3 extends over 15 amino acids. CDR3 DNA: TGTGCCAGCAGTCAGACTAGCGTCCCGTCGGAGACCCAGTACTTC. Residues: CASSQTSVPSETQYF.

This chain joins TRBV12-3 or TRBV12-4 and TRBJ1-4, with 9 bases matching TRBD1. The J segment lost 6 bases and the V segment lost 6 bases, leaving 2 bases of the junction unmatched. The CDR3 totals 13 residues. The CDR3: CASSRTGDEKLFF. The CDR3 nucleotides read TGTGCCAGCAGCCGGACAGGGGATGAAAAACTGTTTTTT.

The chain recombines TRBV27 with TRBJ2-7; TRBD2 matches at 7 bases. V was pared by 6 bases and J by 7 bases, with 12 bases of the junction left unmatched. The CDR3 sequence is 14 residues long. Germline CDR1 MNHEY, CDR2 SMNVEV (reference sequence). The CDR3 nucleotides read TGTGCCAGCAGCCCCTGGACTAGTCTACGGGAGCAGTACTTC. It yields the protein CASSPWTSLREQYF.

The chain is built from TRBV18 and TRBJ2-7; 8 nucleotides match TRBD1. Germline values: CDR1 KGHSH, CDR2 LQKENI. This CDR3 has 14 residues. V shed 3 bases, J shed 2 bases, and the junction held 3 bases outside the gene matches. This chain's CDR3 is CASSPADRAYEQYF. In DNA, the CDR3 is TGTGCCAGCTCACCCGCGGACAGGGCCTACGAGCAGTACTTC.

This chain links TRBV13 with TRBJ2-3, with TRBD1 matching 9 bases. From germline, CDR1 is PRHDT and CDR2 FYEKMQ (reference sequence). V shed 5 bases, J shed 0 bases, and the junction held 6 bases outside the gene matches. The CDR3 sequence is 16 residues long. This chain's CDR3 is CASSTSGQGSTDTQYF. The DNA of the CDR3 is TGTGCCAGCAGCACTTCCGGACAGGGGAGCACAGATACGCAGTATTTT.

CDR3 in amino acids: CASRPNVGASYTF. Written as DNA, the CDR3 is TGTGCCAGCAGGCCCAACGTGGGGGCCAGCTACACCTTC. The V call is TRBV27, the J call TRBJ1-2; D is possibly TRBD1 (6 bases). V lost 6 bases, J lost 9 bases, and 17 bases lay in between. From germline, CDR1 is MNHEY and CDR2 SMNVEV (reference sequence). This CDR3 has 13 amino acids.